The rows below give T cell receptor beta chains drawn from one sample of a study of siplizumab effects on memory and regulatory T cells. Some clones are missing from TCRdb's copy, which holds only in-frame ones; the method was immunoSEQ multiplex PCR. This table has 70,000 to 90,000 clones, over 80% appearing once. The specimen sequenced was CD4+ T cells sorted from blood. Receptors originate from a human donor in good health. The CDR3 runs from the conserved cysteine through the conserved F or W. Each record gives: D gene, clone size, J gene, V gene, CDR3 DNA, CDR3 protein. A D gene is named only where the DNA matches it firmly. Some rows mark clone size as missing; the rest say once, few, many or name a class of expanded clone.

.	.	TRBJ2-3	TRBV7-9	TGTGCCAGCAGCCCACAGACGTATACGCAGTATTTT	CASSPQTYTQYF
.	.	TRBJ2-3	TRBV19	TGTGCCAGTAGTGCCGGGAGATCTGATACGCAGTATTTT	CASSAGRSDTQYF
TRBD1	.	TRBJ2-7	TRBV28	TGTGCCAGCAGCCCTACAGGGGTTAAGCAGTACTTC	CASSPTGVKQYF
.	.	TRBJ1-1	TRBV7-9	TGTGCCAGCAGCTTAGCCGGGGCGACCACTGAAGCTTTCTTT	CASSLAGATTEAFF
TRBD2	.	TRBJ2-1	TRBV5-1	TGCGCCAGCAGCTCATGGACTAGCGGGAGATACAATGAGCAGTTCTTC	CASSSWTSGRYNEQFF
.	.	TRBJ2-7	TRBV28	TGTGCCAGCAGGATGACTAGCTCCTACGAGCAGTACTTC	CASRMTSSYEQYF
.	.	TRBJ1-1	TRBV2	TGTGCCAGCAGTGGGGTGGGGAACACTGAAGCTTTCTTT	CASSGVGNTEAFF
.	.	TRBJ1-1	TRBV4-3	TGCGCCAGCAGCCAAGAGGCGGGAAGGCCCACTGAAGCTTTCTTT	CASSQEAGRPTEAFF
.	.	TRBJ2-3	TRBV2	TGTGCCAGCAGTGAAGCCCGGGCAGATACGCAGTATTTT	CASSEARADTQYF
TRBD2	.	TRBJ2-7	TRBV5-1	TGCGCCAGCAGCTCCGCTAGCGGGAGGACCGAGCAGTACTTC	CASSSASGRTEQYF
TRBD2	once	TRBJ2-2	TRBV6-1	TGTGCCAGCCTATTAGCGGGAGGTTCCGGGGAGCTGTTTTTT	CASLLAGGSGELFF
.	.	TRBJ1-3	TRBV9	TGTGCCAGCAGTTCCTCCGGGGGAAACACCATATATTTT	CASSSSGGNTIYF
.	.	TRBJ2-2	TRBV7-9	TGTGCCAGCAGCTTGCGGGGAACGAACACCGGGGAGCTGTTTTTT	CASSLRGTNTGELFF
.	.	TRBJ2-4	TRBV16	TGTGCCAGCAGCCCCCTAACGGCAGGCTGGGCCAAAAACATTCAGTACTTC	CASSPLTAGWAKNIQYF
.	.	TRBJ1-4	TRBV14	TGTGCCAGCAGCCCGGGACTCCTGTGGGAAAAACTGTTTTTT	CASSPGLLWEKLFF
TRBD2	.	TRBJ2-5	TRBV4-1	TGCGCCAGCAGCCAGGGTAGCGGGGCCTACCAAGAGACCCAGTACTTC	CASSQGSGAYQETQYF
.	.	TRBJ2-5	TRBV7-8	TGTGCCAGCAGCTTTTCCAGCGCCCAAGAGACCCAGTACTTC	CASSFSSAQETQYF
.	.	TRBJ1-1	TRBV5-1	TGCGCCAGCAGCCCTACTAACACGAACACTGAAGCTTTCTTT	CASSPTNTNTEAFF
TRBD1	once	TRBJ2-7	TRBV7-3	TGTGCCAGCAGCTTAAGAGGACAGGAAGACGAGCAGTACTTC	CASSLRGQEDEQYF
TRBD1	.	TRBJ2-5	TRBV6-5	TGTGCCAGCTTTGAAACAGGGGGCGCGAAGACCCAGTACTTC	CASFETGGAKTQYF
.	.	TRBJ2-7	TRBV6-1	TGTGCCAGCAGGCTACAGGGGGGGAACGAGCAGTACTTC	CASRLQGGNEQYF
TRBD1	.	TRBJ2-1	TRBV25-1	TGTGCCAGCAGGCTGGGAACAGGGGGTGGAGGTGAGCAGTTCTTC	CASRLGTGGGGEQFF
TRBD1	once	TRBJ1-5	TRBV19	TGTGCCAGTTCGGGGCCAGGGATGGCAGGGGGGGCCCAGCATTTT	CASSGPGMAGGAQHF
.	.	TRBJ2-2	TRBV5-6	TGTGCCAGCAGCTTGGCCCTACGAGGGAGGGGGGACACCGGGGAGCTGTTTTTT	CASSLALRGRGDTGELFF
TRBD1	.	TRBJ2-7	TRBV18	TGTGCCAGCTCACCATTCGCAGGGGGCCTTACCTACGAGCAGTACTTC	CASSPFAGGLTYEQYF
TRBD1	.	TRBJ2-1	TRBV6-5	TGTGCCAGCAGGCTACAGGGGGCCAGGGAAAAGGAGTTCTTC	CASRLQGAREKEFF
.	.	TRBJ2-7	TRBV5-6	TGTGCCAGCAGCTTGGGCTTCGGAGGGGGCCACGAGCAGTACTTC	CASSLGFGGGHEQYF
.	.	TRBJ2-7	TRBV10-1	TGCGCCAGCAGTGAGTCCGGACAAGCTTTGAAATTC	CASSESGQALKF
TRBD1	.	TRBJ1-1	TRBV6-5	TGTGCCAGCACCCGGGACAGGGCGGCTGAAGCTTTCTTT	CASTRDRAAEAFF
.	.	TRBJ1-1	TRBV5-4	TGTGCCAGCAGCTTGGACGGGGGGCTTGCTTTCTTT	CASSLDGGLAFF
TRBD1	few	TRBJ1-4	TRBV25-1	TGTGCCAGCAGTGCAGGGGGGGACCTAGGGGAAAAACTGTTTTTT	CASSAGGDLGEKLFF
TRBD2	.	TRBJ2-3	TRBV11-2	TGTGCCAGCAGCTTGGCCACCGGCGGGAGGTCAGGGGATACGCAGTATTTT	CASSLATGGRSGDTQYF
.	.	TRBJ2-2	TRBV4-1	TGCGCCAGCAGCCAAGTCCGGGGGGCTGGCGGGGAGCTGTTTTTT	CASSQVRGAGGELFF
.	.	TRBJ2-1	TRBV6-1	TGTGCCAGCAGTGACCAATTAGGGACCAGTGAGCAGTTCTTC	CASSDQLGTSEQFF
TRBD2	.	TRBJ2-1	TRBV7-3	TGTGCCAGCAGCCAGCGGGATGGTTACAATGAGCAGTTCTTC	CASSQRDGYNEQFF
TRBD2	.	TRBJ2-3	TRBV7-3	TGTGCCAGCAGCCCCCGACTAGCCAACATGGGGGATACGCAGTATTTT	CASSPRLANMGDTQYF
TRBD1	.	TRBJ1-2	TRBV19	TGTGCCAGTAGCACAACAGGGGGCTATGGCTACACCTTC	CASSTTGGYGYTF
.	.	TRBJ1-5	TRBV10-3	TGTGCCATCAGTGAGTCTGTGAATCAGCCCCAGCATTTT	CAISESVNQPQHF
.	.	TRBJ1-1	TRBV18	TGTGCCAGCTCACCCCCGAACACTGAAGCTTTCTTT	CASSPPNTEAFF
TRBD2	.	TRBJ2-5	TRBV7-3	TGTGCCAGCAGCTTAGGATTAGCGGGCCGGGCCCAAGAGACCCAGTACTTC	CASSLGLAGRAQETQYF